The 3 T cell receptor beta chains below were found in one sample sequenced in a study of patients and donors after allogeneic stem cell transplantation. One entry per CDR3 protein results from TCRdb running MiXCR on the RT-PCR reads. The sample contains approximately 150,000 distinct CDR3 sequences, about 40% of which appear only once. Input material: blood, either unsorted or a sorted T cell fraction (not recorded which). Receptors originate from a human donor who was either an allogeneic HSCT recipient or a stem cell or donor lymphocyte infusion donor (not recorded which). It is not recorded whose cells these are; they may come from a transplant donor.

There are a few counts of this clonotype. The chain joins TRBV7-3 to TRBJ2-2, with no clear D. Per germline, CDR1 SGHTA and CDR2 FQGTGA. V gave up 2 bases and J gave up 2 bases, with 6 bases separating them. The CDR3 is 14 amino acids. In DNA, the CDR3 is TGTGCCAGCAGCTTACGGGCCAACACCGGGGAGCTGTTTTTT. Translation gives CASSLRANTGELFF.

This rearrangement joins TRBV27 to TRBJ2-3; 8 bases line up with TRBD2. There are 14 residues in the CDR3. Germline trimming cut 6 bases from V and 3 bases from J; bases unmatched to any gene: 5. Looked up from germline, CDR1 is MNHEY and CDR2 is SMNVEV (reference sequence). CDR3 DNA sequence: TGTGCCAGCAGACGGGGGGGCGGGACAGATACGCAGTATTTT. Residues: CASRRGGGTDTQYF.

The chain combines TRBV4-3 with TRBJ1-2; TRBD1 matches 9 bases. Germline loops: CDR1 LGHNA, CDR2 YSLEER. The CDR3 is 16 amino acids. V trimming: 0 bases; J trimming: 8 bases; junction bases outside the gene matches: 10. The CDR3 here is CASSQEGPGQGGGYTF. The CDR3 bases are TGCGCCAGCAGCCAAGAAGGTCCGGGACAGGGCGGCGGCTACACCTTC.